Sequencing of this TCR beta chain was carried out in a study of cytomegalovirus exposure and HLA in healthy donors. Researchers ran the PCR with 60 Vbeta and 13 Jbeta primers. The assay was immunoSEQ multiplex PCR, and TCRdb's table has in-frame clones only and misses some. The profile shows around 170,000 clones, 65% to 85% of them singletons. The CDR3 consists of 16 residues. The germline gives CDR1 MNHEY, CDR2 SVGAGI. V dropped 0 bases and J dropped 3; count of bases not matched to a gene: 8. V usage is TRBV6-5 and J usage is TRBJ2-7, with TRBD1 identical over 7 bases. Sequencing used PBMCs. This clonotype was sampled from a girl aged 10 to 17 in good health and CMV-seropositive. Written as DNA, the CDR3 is TGTGCCAGCAGTTACTCGATCGGACAGGTCCACTACGAGCAGTACTTC. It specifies CASSYSIGQVHYEQYF.